This record concerns one T cell receptor (beta chain) sequence. The CDR3 covers 13 residues. Germline lookup yields CDR1 SGHVS and CDR2 FNYEAQ. Trimming took off 5 bases at V and 6 bases at J, with 12 bases between the two ends. This sample is part of a study of radiotherapy plus CTLA-4 blockade in lung cancer. TCRdb keeps only in-frame clones here, not all; method: immunoSEQ multiplex PCR. Found here are 71,000 or so clones, about 88% of them singletons; the top ten hold over 0.85%. The TCR comes from a human donor with non-small cell lung cancer who had stable disease on radiotherapy plus ipilimumab. Here the sequenced sample was peripheral blood, taken from a patient treated with radiotherapy plus ipilimumab. The chain carries TRBV7-6 and TRBJ2-3, with D hard to call. CDR3 nucleotide sequence: TGTGCCAGCAGCCCTCGACTCGTGGATACGCAGTATTTT. It specifies CASSPRLVDTQYF.